The 5 T cell receptor beta chains below all came from one sample that was sequenced in a study of STAT5B mutations in CD4+ large granular lymphocyte leukemia. Clones were read by immunoSEQ multiplex PCR, and TCRdb kept only the in-frame ones, dropping some. Seen here are around 32,000 clones, approximately 71% observed once, and the top ten hold less than 0.5%. The sample comprised CD4+ T cells from blood buffy coats. The receptors stem from a human donor in good health.

This chain connects TRBV7-2 to TRBJ2-7, with 11 nucleotides matching TRBD2. Germline V gene sequence: CDR1 SGHTA, CDR2 FQGNSA. This CDR3 has 15 residues. J lost 7 bases, V lost 5 bases, and 10 bases had no gene match. The CDR3 sequence is CASSRTSGGLGEQYF. In DNA form, the CDR3 reads TGTGCCAGCAGCCGTACTAGCGGGGGCTTGGGGGAGCAGTACTTC.

The rearrangement uses TRBV10-3 and TRBJ1-3, with a weak D call TRBD1 (6 bases). With 6 bases removed from V and 0 bases from J, the gap between germline ends came to 15 bases. Germline V gene lookup returns CDR1 ENHRY and CDR2 SYGVKD. This CDR3 has 16 amino acids. The CDR3 is CAISLDRTSSGNTIYF. Here the CDR3 DNA reads TGTGCCATCAGCCTAGACAGGACTAGCTCTGGAAACACCATATATTTT.

The chain links TRBV19 to TRBJ2-2; 7 bases are a match to TRBD2. CDR1 LNHDA and CDR2 SQIVND come from the germline V gene (reference sequence). V was clipped by 8 bases and J by 3 bases; unmatched bases: 9. This CDR3 has 15 residues. The CDR3 DNA reads TGTGCCAGTCGCGAGGGAGGGCCGGACACCGGGGAGCTGTTTTTT. Translation gives CASREGGPDTGELFF.

This clone was seen a handful of times. The chain employs TRBV6-1 and TRBJ1-5, with a possible D match to TRBD1 (5 bases). The CDR3 is made up of 13 amino acids. Trimming left V 7 bases short and J 7 bases short, with 14 bases between. From germline, CDR1 is MNHNS and CDR2 SASEGT. This chain's CDR3 is CASTTGGVQPQHF. CDR3 in DNA: TGTGCCAGCACAACGGGGGGGGTCCAGCCCCAGCATTTT.

The CDR3 sequence is CASSLRMQGSNYGYTF. CDR3 nucleotides: TGTGCCAGCAGCTTAAGAATGCAGGGCTCTAACTATGGCTACACCTTC. The chain couples TRBV11-2 to TRBJ1-2, with D perhaps TRBD1 (5 bases). The CDR3 has 16 residues. The germline V and J ends were trimmed by 2 bases and 0 bases, with 13 bases remaining between them. From germline, CDR1 is SGHAT and CDR2 FQNNGV.